The 4 T cell receptor beta chains given below trace back to one sample, sequenced in a study of CXCR3-negative and CXCR3-positive naive CD8 T cells. The method, 5' RACE with UMI labels, was used to prepare the TRB cDNA libraries. For each CDR3 protein, TCRdb gives one entry from its re-call of the 5' RACE reads, without DNA. The sample shows some 85,000 distinct CDR3 sequences, and approximately 0.5% sits with its ten largest clones. General study points: TRB CDR3s of CXCR3-positive naive cells were more hydrophobic than those of CXCR3-negative naive cells.

Their specific antigens are unknown. Material for sequencing was naive CXCR3+ CD8+ T cells from blood. This sample's subset: CD45RO-CCR7+CD27+CD95- naive CD8+ T cells expressing CXCR3 (TNR3+). The receptor source for this set is a human donor in good health. Some clones in this sample may be carry-over from other donors' samples.

This chain uses TRBV28 with TRBJ2-5; there is no DNA to check the TCRdb D call of TRBD2. The CDR3 runs to 15 residues. Germline V gives CDR1 MDHEN, CDR2 SYDVKM. The CDR3 spells CASSPTSGRFETQYF.

The rearrangement uses TRBV29-1 and TRBJ2-1; TCRdb designates TRBD1, a call that cannot be tested without DNA. Germline values: CDR1 SQVTM, CDR2 ANQGSEA. CDR3 length: 13 residues. Here the CDR3 reads CSVRGGSYNEQFF.

The chain combines TRBV29-1 with TRBJ2-1; TCRdb calls TRBD2, which cannot be checked without DNA. The germline V gene encodes CDR1 SQVTM and CDR2 ANQGSEA. The CDR3 spans 13 residues. The CDR3 loop reads CSVQGGEWDEQFF.

The chain employs TRBV12-3 or TRBV12-4 and TRBJ2-1. The length of the CDR3 is 16 residues. The CDR3 reads CASSLLYRDLYNEQFF.